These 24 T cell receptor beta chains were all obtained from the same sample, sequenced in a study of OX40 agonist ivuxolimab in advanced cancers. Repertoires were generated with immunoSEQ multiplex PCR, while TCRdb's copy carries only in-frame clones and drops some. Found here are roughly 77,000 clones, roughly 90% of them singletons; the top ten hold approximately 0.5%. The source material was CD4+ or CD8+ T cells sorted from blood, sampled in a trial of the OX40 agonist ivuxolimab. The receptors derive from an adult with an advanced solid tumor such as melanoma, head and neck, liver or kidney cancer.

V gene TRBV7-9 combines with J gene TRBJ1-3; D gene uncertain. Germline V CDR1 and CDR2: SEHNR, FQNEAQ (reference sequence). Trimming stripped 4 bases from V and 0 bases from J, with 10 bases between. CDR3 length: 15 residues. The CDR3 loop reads CASSSDVDSGNTIYF. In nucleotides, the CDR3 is TGTGCCAGCAGCTCTGACGTTGACTCTGGAAACACCATATATTTT.

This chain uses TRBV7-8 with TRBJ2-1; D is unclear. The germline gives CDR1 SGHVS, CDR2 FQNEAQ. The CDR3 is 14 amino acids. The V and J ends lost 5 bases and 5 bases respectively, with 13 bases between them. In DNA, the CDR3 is TGTGCCAGCAGCCGGCGGCAACTTAACAATGAGCAGTTCTTC. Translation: CASSRRQLNNEQFF.

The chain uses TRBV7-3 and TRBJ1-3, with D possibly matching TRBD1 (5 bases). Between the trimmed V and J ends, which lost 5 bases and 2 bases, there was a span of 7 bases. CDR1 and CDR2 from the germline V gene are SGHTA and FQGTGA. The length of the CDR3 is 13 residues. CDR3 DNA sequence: TGTGCCAGCAGCCAGGGACCTGGAAACACCATATATTTT. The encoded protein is CASSQGPGNTIYF. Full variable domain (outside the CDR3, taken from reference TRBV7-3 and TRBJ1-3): GAGVSQTPSNKVTEKGKYVELRCDPISGHTALYWYRQSLGQGPEFLIYFQGTGAADDSGLPNDRFFAVRPEGSVSTLKIQRTERGDSAVYLCASSQGPGNTIYFGEGSWLTVV.

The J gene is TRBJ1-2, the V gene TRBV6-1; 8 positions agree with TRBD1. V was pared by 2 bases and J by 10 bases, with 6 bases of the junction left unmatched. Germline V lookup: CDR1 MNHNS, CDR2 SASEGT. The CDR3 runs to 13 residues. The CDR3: CASSESQGVPYTF. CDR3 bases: TGTGCCAGCAGTGAATCACAGGGGGTGCCCTACACCTTC.

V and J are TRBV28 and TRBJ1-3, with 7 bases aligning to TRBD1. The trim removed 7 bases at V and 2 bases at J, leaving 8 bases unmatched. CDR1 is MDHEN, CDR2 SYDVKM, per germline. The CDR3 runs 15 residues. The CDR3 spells CASNLETGPGNTIYF. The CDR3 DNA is TGTGCCAGCAATCTGGAGACAGGGCCTGGAAACACCATATATTTT.

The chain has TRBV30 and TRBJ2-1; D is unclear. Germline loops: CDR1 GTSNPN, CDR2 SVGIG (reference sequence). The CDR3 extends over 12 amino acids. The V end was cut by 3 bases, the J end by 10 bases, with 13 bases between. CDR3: CAWRVYREEQFF. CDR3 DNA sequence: TGTGCCTGGAGGGTATATAGAGAGGAGCAGTTCTTC.

CDR3 in DNA: TGTGCCAGTACCCCACGGACTAGCGGGAAGATCGACGAGCAGTACTTC. Translating gives CASTPRTSGKIDEQYF. The chain carries TRBV19 and TRBJ2-7, with TRBD2 matching 12 bases. The junction had 12 bases not matched to a gene; V was cut back by 7 bases and J by 5 bases. There are 16 residues in the CDR3. CDR1 and CDR2 from the germline V gene are LNHDA and SQIVND (reference sequence). The entire variable domain, with the rest obtained from reference TRBV19 and TRBJ2-7, is as follows: DGGITQSPKYLFRKEGQNVTLSCEQNLNHDAMYWYRQDPGQGLRLIYYSQIVNDFQKGDIAEGYSVSREKKESFPLTVTSAQKNPTAFYLCASTPRTSGKIDEQYFGPGTRLTVT.

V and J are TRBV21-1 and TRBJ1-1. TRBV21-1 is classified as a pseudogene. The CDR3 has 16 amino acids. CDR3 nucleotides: TGTGCCAGCAGCAACACACTCTGGGGTTCTGAGTCTGAAGCTTTCTTT. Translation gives CASSNTLWGSESEAFF.

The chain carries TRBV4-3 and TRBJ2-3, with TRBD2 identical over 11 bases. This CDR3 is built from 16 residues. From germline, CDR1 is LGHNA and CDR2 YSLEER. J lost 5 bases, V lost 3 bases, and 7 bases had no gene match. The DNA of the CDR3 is TGCGCCAGCAGCCACTTTCTACTAGCGGGAGAAGATACGCAGTATTTT. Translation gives CASSHFLLAGEDTQYF.

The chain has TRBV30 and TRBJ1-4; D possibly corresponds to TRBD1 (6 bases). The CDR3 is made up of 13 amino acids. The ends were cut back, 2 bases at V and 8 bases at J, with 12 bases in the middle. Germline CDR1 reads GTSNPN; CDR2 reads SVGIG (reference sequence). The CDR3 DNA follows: TGTGCCTGGAGTTCTAGGGGGAAGGAAAAACTGTTTTTT. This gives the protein CAWSSRGKEKLFF.

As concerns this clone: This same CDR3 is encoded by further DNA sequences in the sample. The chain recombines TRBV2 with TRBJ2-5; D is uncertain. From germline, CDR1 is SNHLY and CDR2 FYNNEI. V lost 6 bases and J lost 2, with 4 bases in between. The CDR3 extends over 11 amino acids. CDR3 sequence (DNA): TGTGCCAGCAGCCTGCAAGAGACCCAGTACTTC. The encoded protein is CASSLQETQYF.

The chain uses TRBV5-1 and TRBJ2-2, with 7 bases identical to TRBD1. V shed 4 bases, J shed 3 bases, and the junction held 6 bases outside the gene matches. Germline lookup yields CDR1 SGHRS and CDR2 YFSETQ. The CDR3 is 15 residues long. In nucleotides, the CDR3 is TGCGCCAGCAGCCGCCGGGACAGAGACACCGGGGAGCTGTTTTTT. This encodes CASSRRDRDTGELFF. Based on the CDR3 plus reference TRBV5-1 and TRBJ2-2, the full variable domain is KAGVTQTPRYLIKTRGQQVTLSCSPISGHRSVSWYQQTPGQGLQFLFEYFSETQRNKGNFPGRFSGRQFSNSRSEMNVSTLELGDSALYLCASSRRDRDTGELFFGEGSRLTVL.

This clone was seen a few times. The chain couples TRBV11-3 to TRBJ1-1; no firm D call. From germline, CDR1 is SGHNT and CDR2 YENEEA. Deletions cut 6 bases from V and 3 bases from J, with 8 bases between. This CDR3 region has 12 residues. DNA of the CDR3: TGTGCCAGCAGGCGACAAGACACTGAAGCTTTCTTT. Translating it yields CASRRQDTEAFF.

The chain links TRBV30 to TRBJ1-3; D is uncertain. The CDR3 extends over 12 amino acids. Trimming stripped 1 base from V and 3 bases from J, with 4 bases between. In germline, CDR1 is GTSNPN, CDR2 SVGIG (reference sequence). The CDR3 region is CAWSAFGNTIYF. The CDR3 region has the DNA TGTGCCTGGAGTGCATTTGGAAACACCATATATTTT.

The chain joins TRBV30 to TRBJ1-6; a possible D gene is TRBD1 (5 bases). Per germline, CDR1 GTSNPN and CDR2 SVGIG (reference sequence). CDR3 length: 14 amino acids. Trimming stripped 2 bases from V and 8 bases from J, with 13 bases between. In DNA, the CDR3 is TGTGCCTGGAGTCTGAGCAGGGTCGATTCACCCCTCCACTTT. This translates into CAWSLSRVDSPLHF.

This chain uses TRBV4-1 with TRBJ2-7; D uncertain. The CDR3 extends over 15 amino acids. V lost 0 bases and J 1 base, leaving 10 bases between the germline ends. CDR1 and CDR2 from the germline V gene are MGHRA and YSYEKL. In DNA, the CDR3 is TGCGCCAGCAGCCAAGATTCGCGCGGATCCTACGAGCAGTACTTC. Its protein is CASSQDSRGSYEQYF.

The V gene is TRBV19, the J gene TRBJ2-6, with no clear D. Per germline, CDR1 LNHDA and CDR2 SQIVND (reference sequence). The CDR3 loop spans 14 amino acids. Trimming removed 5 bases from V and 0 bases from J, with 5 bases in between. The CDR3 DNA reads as TGTGCCAGTAGTCCTAGCTCTGGGGCCAACGTCCTGACTTTC. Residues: CASSPSSGANVLTF.

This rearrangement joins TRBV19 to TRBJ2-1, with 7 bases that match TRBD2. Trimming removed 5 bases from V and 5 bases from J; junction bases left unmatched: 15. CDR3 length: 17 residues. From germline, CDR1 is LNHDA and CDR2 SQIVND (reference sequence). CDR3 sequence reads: CASSLVSGWRNHNEQFF. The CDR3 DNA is TGTGCCAGTAGTTTAGTTAGCGGGTGGAGAAATCACAATGAGCAGTTCTTC.

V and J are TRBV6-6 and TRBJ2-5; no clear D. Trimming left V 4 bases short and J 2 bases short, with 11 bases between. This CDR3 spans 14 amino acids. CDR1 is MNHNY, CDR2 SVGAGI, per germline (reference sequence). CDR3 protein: CASSLGQDQETQYF. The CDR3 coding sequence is TGTGCCAGCAGTTTAGGGCAGGATCAAGAGACCCAGTACTTC.

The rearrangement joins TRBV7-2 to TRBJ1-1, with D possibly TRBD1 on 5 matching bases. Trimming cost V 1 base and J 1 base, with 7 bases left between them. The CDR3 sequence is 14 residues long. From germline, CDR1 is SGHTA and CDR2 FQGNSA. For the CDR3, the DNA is TGTGCCAGCAGCTTAGGTGGACAGAACACTGAAGCTTTCTTT. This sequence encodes CASSLGGQNTEAFF.

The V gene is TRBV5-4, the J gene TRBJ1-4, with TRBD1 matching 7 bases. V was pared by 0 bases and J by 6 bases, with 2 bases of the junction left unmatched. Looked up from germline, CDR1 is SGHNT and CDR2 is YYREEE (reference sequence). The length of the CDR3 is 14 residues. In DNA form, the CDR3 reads TGTGCCAGCAGCTTGGGACAGGGTTATGAAAAACTGTTTTTT. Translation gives CASSLGQGYEKLFF.

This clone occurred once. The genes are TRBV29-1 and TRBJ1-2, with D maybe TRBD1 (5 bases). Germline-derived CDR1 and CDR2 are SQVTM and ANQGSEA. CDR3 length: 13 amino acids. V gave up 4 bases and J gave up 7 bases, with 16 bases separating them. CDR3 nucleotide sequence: TGCAGCGTTGTGGCCAGGGACCATCTTGGCTACACCTTC. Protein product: CSVVARDHLGYTF.

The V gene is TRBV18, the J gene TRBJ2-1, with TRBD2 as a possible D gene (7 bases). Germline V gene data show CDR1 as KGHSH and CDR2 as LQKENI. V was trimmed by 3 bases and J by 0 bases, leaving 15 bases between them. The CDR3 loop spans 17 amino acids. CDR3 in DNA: TGTGCCAGCTCACCCCCAAGCGGGACAAACTCCTACAATGAGCAGTTCTTC. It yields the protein CASSPPSGTNSYNEQFF.

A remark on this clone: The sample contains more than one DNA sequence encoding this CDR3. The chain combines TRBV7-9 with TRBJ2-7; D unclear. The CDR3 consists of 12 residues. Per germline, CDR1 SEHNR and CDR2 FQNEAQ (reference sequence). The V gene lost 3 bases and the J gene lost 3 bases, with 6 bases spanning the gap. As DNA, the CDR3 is TGTGCCAGCAGCTTGACTGGCTACGAGCAGTACTTC. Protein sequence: CASSLTGYEQYF.